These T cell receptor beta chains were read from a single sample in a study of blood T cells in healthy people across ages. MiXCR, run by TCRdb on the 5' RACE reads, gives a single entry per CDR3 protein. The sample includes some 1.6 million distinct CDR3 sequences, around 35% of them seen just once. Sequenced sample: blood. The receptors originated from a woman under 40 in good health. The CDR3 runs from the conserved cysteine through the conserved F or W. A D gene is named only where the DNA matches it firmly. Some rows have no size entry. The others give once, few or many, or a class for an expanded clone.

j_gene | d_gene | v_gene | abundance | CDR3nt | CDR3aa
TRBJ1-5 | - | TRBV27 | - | TGTGCCGTCGAACCTGGGGGCTATAGCAATCAGCCCCAGCATTTT | CAVEPGGYSNQPQHF
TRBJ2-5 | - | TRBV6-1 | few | TGTGCCAGCCTCGGACAAGAGACCCAGTACTTC | CASLGQETQYF
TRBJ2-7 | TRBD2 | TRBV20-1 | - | TGCAGTGCGGCCAGCGGGAGGTACGAGCAGTACTTC | CSAASGRYEQYF
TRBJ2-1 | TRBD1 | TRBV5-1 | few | TGCGCCAGCAGGATACAGGGGGACTCCTACAATGAGCAGTTCTTC | CASRIQGDSYNEQFF
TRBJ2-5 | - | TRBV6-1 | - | TGTGCCAGCAGCACAGGGATCCAAGAGACCCAGTACTTC | CASSTGIQETQYF
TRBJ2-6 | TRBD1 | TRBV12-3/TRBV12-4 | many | TGTGCCAGCAGACCAGGGGGCTCTGGGGCCAACGTCCTGACTTTC | CASRPGGSGANVLTF
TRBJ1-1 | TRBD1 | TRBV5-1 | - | TGCGCCAGCAGCACAGGGACAGGATTGAACACTGAAGCTTTCTTT | CASSTGTGLNTEAFF
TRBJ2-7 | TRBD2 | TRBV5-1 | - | TGCGCCAGCAGTGGCTTACTAGCGAACTCCTACAATGAGCAGTACTTC | CASSGLLANSYNEQYF
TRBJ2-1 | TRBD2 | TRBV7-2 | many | TGTGCCAGCAGCGGGGGGGTATCCTACAATGAGCAGTTCTTC | CASSGGVSYNEQFF
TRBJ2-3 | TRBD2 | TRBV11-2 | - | TGTGCCAGCAGCATACTAGCGGGCGCCTTTGATACGCAGTATTTT | CASSILAGAFDTQYF
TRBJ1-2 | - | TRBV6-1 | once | TGTGCCAGCAGTGAAGCGCTAGGTAGAAACTATGGCTACACCTTC | CASSEALGRNYGYTF
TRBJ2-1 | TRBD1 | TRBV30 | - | TGTGCATGGTCCCCAGGGGGCTTAAATGAGCAGTTCTTC | CAWSPGGLNEQFF
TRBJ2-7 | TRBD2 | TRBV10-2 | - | TGCGCCAGCAGTGAGGGCGGGAGCCCCGAGCAGTACTTC | CASSEGGSPEQYF
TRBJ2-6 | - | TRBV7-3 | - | TGTGCCAGCAGCCATCAGGCAGGGGCGTCACTCTCTGGGGCCAACGTCCGGACTTTC | CASSHQAGASLSGANVRTF
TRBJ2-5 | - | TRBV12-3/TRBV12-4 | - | TGTGCCAGCGCCCCAGGGACCGACAGAGAGACCCAGTACTTC | CASAPGTDRETQYF
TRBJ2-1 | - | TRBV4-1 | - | TGCGCCAGCAGCCCGTATGGGGGCTCCTACAATGAGCAGTTCTTC | CASSPYGGSYNEQFF
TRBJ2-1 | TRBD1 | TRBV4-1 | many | TGCGCCAGCAGCCATTCACAGGGGTGGTCCTACAATGAGCAGTTCTTC | CASSHSQGWSYNEQFF
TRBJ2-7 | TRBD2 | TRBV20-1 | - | TGCAGTGCTAGGGTTACTAGCGGTCCTTGGGAGCAGTACTTC | CSARVTSGPWEQYF
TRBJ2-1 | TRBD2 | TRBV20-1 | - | TGCAGTGCTAGGGCGCGGGGGGGAGAAATGGATGAGCAGTTCTTC | CSARARGGEMDEQFF
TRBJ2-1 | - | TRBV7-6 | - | TGTGCCAGCAGCTTAGTCCTCAATGGGCAGTTCTTC | CASSLVLNGQFF
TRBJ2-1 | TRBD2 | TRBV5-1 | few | TGCGCCAGCAGCTTGCCAGCGGGAGGAACCTACGATGAGCAGTTCTTC | CASSLPAGGTYDEQFF
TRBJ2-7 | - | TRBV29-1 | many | TGCAGCGTTGATCGACAGACAGGCGAGCAGTACTTC | CSVDRQTGEQYF
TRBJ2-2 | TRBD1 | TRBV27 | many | TGTGCCAGCAGTCCAGGACAGGGAACCGGGGAGCTGTTTTTT | CASSPGQGTGELFF
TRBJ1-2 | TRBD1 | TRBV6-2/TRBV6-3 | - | TGTGCCAGCATCTCCGTGGACAGGGGGGGTGGCTACACCTTC | CASISVDRGGGYTF
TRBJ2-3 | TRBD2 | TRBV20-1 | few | TGCAGTGCTGTGACTAGCGGGCTTAGCACAGATACGCAGTATTTT | CSAVTSGLSTDTQYF
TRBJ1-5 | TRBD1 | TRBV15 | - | TGTGCCACCAGCAGAACAGGGGAGCAGCGTAGCAATCAGCCCCAGCATTTT | CATSRTGEQRSNQPQHF
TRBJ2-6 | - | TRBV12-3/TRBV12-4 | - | TGTGCCAGCAGGGTAGTTGGGGCCAACGTCCGGACTTTC | CASRVVGANVRTF
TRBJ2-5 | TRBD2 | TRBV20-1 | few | TGCAGTGCTAGGGGGACTAGCGGGGGTTTGGAGACCCAGTACTTC | CSARGTSGGLETQYF
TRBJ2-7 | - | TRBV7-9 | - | TGTGCCAGCAGCTCCTCGACATCCCCTCGGGAGCAGTACTTC | CASSSSTSPREQYF
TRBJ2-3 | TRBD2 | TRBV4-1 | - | TGCGCCAGCAGCCAAGTATCGGGACTAGCGGGGAGTAGCACAGATACGCAGTATTTT | CASSQVSGLAGSSTDTQYF
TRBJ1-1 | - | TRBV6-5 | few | TGTGCCAGCAGGGGAGCGAGAACTGAAGCTTTCTTT | CASRGARTEAFF
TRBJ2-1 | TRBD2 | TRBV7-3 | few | TGTGCCAGCAGCCTGCGGGCTAGCGGGGGGCAGATCAATGAGCAGTTCTTC | CASSLRASGGQINEQFF
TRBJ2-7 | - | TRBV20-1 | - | TGCAGTGTTAGAGATCTGGAGAGCCCTGTGCCCTACGAGCAGTACTTC | CSVRDLESPVPYEQYF
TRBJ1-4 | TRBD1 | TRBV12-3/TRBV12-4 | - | TGTGCCATCCTACTGACAGGGGGCATGCGAGAAAAACTGTTTTTT | CAILLTGGMREKLFF
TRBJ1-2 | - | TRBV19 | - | TGTGCCAGCACACAGGGAAATGGCTACACCTTC | CASTQGNGYTF
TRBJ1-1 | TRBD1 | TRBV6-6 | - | TGTGCCAGCACCGTTGGACAGGGAGGTACTGAAGCTTTCTTT | CASTVGQGGTEAFF
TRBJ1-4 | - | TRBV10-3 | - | TGTGCCATCAGTGGGGCCGAGGGGAAACTGTTTTTT | CAISGAEGKLFF
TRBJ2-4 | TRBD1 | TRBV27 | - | TGTGCCAGCAGTTTATCGGGACAGGGGTTCAAGCAGTACTTC | CASSLSGQGFKQYF
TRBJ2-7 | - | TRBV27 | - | TGTGCCAGCAGCCATACATACTCCTACGAGCAGTACTTC | CASSHTYSYEQYF
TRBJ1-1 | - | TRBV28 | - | TGTGCCAGCAGGTCTAACAGGGATCATTTGGAAGCTTTCTTT | CASRSNRDHLEAFF
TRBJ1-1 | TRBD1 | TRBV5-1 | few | TGCGCCAGCAGCGGACATCGACAGGGACTAAACACTGAAGCTTTCTTT | CASSGHRQGLNTEAFF
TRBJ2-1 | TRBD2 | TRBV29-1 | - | TGCAGCGAATTAGCGGGAGGGGGCGATGAGCAGTTCTTC | CSELAGGGDEQFF
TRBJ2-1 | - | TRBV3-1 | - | TGTGCCAGCAGCCCCCGGCGGCCCCGGAACGATGAGCAGTTCTTC | CASSPRRPRNDEQFF
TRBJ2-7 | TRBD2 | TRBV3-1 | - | TGTGCCAGCAGCCAGATCGGACTAGCGGACTACGAGCAGTACTTC | CASSQIGLADYEQYF
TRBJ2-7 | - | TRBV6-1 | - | TGTGCCAGCAGTGAAGCGCGGGGAAAGGCCTACGAGCAGTACTTC | CASSEARGKAYEQYF
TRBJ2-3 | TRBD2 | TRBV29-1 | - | TGCAGCGTTGTTCGGGGGGGCACAGATACGCAGTATTTT | CSVVRGGTDTQYF
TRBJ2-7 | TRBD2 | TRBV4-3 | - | TGCGCCAGCAGCCGGGAGAGGACTAGCGTCTACGAGCAGTACTTC | CASSRERTSVYEQYF
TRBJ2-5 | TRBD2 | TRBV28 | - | TGTGCCAGCAGTTCCCTAGCGGGAGAGAAGGAGACCCAGTACTTC | CASSSLAGEKETQYF
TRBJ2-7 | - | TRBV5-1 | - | TGCGCCAGCAACTTTTCAGACGAGCAGTACTTC | CASNFSDEQYF